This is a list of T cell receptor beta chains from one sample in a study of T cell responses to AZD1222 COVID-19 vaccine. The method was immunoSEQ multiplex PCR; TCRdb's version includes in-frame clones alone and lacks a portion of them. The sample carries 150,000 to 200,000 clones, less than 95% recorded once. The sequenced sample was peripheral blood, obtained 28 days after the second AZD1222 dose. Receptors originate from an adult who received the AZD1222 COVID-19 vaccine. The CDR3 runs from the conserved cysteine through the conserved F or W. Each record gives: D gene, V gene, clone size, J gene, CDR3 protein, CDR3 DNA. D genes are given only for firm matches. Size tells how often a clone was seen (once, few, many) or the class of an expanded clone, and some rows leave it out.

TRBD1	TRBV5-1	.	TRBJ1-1	CASSLVQGDTEAFF	TGCGCCAGCAGCTTGGTCCAGGGGGACACTGAAGCTTTCTTT
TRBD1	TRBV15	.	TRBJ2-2	CATRPRQGPSGGELFF	TGTGCCACCAGGCCTAGACAGGGGCCTTCGGGTGGGGAGCTGTTTTTT
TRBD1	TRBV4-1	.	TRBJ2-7	CASSQIPGQGTGEQYF	TGCGCCAGCAGCCAAATACCGGGACAGGGTACCGGCGAGCAGTACTTC
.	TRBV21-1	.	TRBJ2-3	CASSNRTGKTDTQYF	TGTGCCAGCAGCAATAGAACAGGTAAGACAGATACGCAGTATTTT
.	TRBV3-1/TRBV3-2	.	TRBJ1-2	CASSQEASRTDYGYTF	TGTGCCAGCAGCCAAGAGGCGTCGAGGACCGACTATGGCTACACCTTC
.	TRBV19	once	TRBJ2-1	CAVGQVQGGEQFF	TGTGCCGTAGGGCAGGTTCAGGGTGGTGAGCAGTTCTTC
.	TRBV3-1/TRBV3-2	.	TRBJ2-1	CASSPYQGNNEQFF	TGTGCCAGCAGCCCCTATCAGGGGAACAATGAGCAGTTCTTC
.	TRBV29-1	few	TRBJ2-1	CSVAPQGGSSYNEQFF	TGCAGCGTTGCACCTCAAGGGGGAAGCTCCTACAATGAGCAGTTCTTC
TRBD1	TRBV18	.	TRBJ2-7	CASTRDRGIYEQYF	TGTGCCAGCACCCGGGACAGGGGGATCTACGAGCAGTACTTC
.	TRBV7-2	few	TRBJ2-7	CASTYPNREGEQYF	TGTGCCAGCACCTACCCCAACAGGGAAGGCGAGCAGTACTTC
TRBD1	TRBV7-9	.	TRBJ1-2	CASSLYGTDYGYTF	TGTGCCAGCAGCTTATATGGGACAGACTATGGCTACACCTTC
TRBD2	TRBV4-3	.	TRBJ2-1	CASSHGGTSHEQFF	TGCGCCAGCAGCCATGGAGGGACTAGTCATGAGCAGTTCTTC
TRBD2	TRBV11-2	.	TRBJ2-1	CATHSMKAGGINEQFF	TGTGCCACCCACTCCATGAAGGCGGGAGGGATCAATGAGCAGTTCTTC
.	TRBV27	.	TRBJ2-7	CASRGLSYEQYF	TGTGCCAGCAGGGGGCTCTCCTACGAGCAGTACTTC
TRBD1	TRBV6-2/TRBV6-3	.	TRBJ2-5	CASSWGQQETQYF	TGTGCCAGCAGTTGGGGACAGCAAGAGACCCAGTACTTC
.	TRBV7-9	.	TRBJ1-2	CASSLADRPSLRGSYGYTF	TGTGCCAGCAGCTTAGCTGACCGGCCAAGTCTAAGGGGCAGCTATGGCTACACCTTC
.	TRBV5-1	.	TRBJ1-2	CASSFAGLTYGYTF	TGCGCCAGCAGCTTTGCAGGGCTGACATATGGCTACACCTTC